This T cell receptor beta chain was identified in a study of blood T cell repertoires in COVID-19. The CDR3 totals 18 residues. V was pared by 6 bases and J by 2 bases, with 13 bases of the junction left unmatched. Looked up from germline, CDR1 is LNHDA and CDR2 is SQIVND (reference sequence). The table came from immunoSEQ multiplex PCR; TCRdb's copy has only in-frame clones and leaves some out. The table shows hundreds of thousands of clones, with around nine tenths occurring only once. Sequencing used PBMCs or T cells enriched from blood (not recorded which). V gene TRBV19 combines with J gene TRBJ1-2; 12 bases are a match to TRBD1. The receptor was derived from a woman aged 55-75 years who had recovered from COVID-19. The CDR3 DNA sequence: TGTGCCAGTAGGTTCCGGGACAGGGGGCGGATGGAGAACTATGGCTACACCTTC. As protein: CASRFRDRGRMENYGYTF.